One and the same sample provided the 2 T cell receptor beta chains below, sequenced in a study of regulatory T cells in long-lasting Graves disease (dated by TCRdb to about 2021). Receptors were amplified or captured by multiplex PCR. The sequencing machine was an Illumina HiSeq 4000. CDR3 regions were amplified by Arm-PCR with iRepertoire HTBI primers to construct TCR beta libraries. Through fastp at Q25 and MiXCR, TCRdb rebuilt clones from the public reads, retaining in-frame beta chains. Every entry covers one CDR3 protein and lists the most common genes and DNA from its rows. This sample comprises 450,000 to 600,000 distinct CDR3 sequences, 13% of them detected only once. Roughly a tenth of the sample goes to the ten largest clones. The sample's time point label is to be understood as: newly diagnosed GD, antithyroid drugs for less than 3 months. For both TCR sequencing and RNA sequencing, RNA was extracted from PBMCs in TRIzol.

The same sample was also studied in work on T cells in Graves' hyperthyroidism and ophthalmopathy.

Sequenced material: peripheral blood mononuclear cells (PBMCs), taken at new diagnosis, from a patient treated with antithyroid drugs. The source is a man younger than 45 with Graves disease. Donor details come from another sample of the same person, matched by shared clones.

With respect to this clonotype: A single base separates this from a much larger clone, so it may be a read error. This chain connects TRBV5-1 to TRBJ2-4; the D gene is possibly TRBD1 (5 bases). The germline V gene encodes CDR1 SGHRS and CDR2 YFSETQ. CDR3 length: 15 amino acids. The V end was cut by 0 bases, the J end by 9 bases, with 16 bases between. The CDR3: CASSLDGQGGSIQYF. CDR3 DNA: TGCGCCAGCAGCTTGGACGGTCAGGGCGGAAGCATTCAGTACTTC.

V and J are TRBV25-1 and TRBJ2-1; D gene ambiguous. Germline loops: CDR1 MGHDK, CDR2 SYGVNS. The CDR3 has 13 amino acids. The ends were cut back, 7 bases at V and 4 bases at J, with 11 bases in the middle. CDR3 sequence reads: CASTGPVYNEQFF. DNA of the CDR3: TGTGCCAGCACAGGACCTGTTTACAATGAGCAGTTCTTC.